The 10 T cell receptor beta chains below come from one sample, sequenced in a study of blood T cell repertoires in COVID-19. Here immunoSEQ multiplex PCR was the method, and the copy in TCRdb shows in-frame clones only, minus some. The sample lists some 65,000 clones; about nine tenths were seen once. The specimen sequenced was peripheral blood. These receptors were obtained from a man in his 60s with acute or convalescent COVID-19.

V gene TRBV5-1 combines with J gene TRBJ2-1; D is perhaps TRBD2 (6 bases). The CDR3 has 15 amino acids. V lost 4 bases and J lost 1, with 12 bases in between. Germline values: CDR1 SGHRS, CDR2 YFSETQ. CDR3 in DNA: TGCGCCAGCAGCGGCGGGACTCCTTCCTACAATGAGCAGTTCTTC. As protein: CASSGGTPSYNEQFF.

This chain connects TRBV5-6 to TRBJ2-2; the match to TRBD2 covers 9 bases. Germline CDR1 reads SGHDT; CDR2 reads YYEEEE. With V trimmed by 2 bases and J by 2 bases, 7 bases remained unmatched. This CDR3 spans 17 amino acids. The CDR3 nucleotides are TGTGCCAGCAGCTTAGGAGCGGGGGGCGTTAACACCGGGGAGCTGTTTTTT. Translating gives CASSLGAGGVNTGELFF.

The rearrangement joins TRBV3-1 (or the pseudogene TRBV3-2) to TRBJ1-1, with D possibly TRBD1 on 5 matching bases. The CDR3 runs to 15 residues. V was shortened by 1 base and J by 4 bases, with 13 bases between the two germline ends. Germline lookup yields CDR1 LGHDT and CDR2 YNNKEL (reference sequence). CDR3 DNA sequence: TGTGCCAGCAGCCAAGGTGGGGGGGTAAGCACTGAAGCTTTCTTT. Its protein is CASSQGGGVSTEAFF.

The genes are TRBV29-1 and TRBJ1-1; no clear D. Looked up from germline, CDR1 is SQVTM and CDR2 is ANQGSEA. This CDR3 has 13 residues. V lost 7 bases to trimming and J lost 1 base, with 13 bases between them. The DNA for the CDR3 is TGCAGCGCAGGACTTAACTGGAACACTGAAGCTTTCTTT. Its protein product is CSAGLNWNTEAFF.

The rearrangement links TRBV12-5 to TRBJ1-1; no clear D gene. CDR3 size: 13 residues. V was cut by 7 bases and J by 4 bases, with 13 bases left in between. The germline gives CDR1 LGHNT, CDR2 FRNRAP. The CDR3 DNA reads as TGTGCTAGTGCTCTCGTATGGAGCACTGAAGCTTTCTTT. Protein sequence: CASALVWSTEAFF.

The genes are TRBV27 and TRBJ1-1; 7 bases align to TRBD1. The V and J ends lost 5 bases and 7 bases, in that order; junction bases with no gene match: 10. Per germline, CDR1 MNHEY and CDR2 SMNVEV (reference sequence). The CDR3 extends over 14 amino acids. CDR3 DNA sequence: TGTGCCAGCAGTGATAAACAGGGGATGGTTGAAGCTTTCTTT. Its protein product is CASSDKQGMVEAFF.

The sample holds a few counts of this clone. This chain connects TRBV24-1 to TRBJ2-1, with D perhaps matching TRBD2 (5 bases). This CDR3 is 16 amino acids long. Germline CDR1 is KGHDR and CDR2 is SFDVKD. V was clipped by 3 bases and J by 0 bases, with 11 bases between them. CDR3 nucleotide sequence: TGTGCCACCAGTGATCCGGACGGGATCTCCTACAATGAGCAGTTCTTC. Residues: CATSDPDGISYNEQFF.

The chain couples TRBV27 to TRBJ1-2; 9 nucleotides agree with TRBD1. This CDR3 spans 17 amino acids. V was pared by 5 bases and J by 2 bases, with 12 bases of the junction left unmatched. The V gene's germline CDR1 is MNHEY and CDR2 SMNVEV (reference sequence). DNA of the CDR3: TGTGCCAGCAGTATAAACAGGGGGCCGAGTGGAAACTATGGCTACACCTTC. Translated, it gives CASSINRGPSGNYGYTF.

The chain joins TRBV11-3 to TRBJ2-2; D is undetermined. The germline CDR1 and CDR2 sequences are SGHNT and YENEEA. This CDR3 comprises 13 residues. The ends were cut back, 3 bases at V and 2 bases at J, with 4 bases in the middle. CDR3 loop: CASSFHNTGELFF. CDR3 bases: TGTGCCAGCAGCTTTCATAACACCGGGGAGCTGTTTTTT.

This chain links TRBV5-1 with TRBJ1-1; tentatively, D is TRBD1 (5 bases). The CDR3 sequence is 12 residues long. V was cut by 4 bases and J by 8 bases, with 12 bases left in between. CDR1 is SGHRS, CDR2 YFSETQ, per germline. The CDR3: CASSTGLSEAFF. DNA for the CDR3: TGCGCCAGCAGCACGGGACTGTCAGAAGCTTTCTTT.